Following are 2 T cell receptor beta chains from one sample sequenced in a study of blood T cell repertoires in COVID-19. Assay used: immunoSEQ multiplex PCR; TCRdb lists only in-frame clones, some missing. Among fewer than 250,000 clones listed, roughly four fifths were seen once. The sample taken for sequencing was peripheral blood. Source of these receptors: an older woman with acute or convalescent COVID-19.

A word on this clone: Additional DNA sequences in this sample encode the identical CDR3. The V gene is TRBV3-1 (or the pseudogene TRBV3-2), the J gene TRBJ1-1; TRBD1 might be the D (5 bases). Deletions cut 2 bases from V and 2 bases from J, with 6 bases between. Germline values: CDR1 LGHDT, CDR2 YNNKEL (reference sequence). The CDR3 has 13 amino acids. The CDR3 reads CASSQQGNTEAFF. For the CDR3, the DNA is TGTGCCAGCAGCCAACAGGGTAACACTGAAGCTTTCTTT.

This clone appeared once. J is TRBJ1-3 and V is TRBV3-1 (or the pseudogene TRBV3-2); 8 bases align to TRBD1. J was trimmed by 2 bases and V by 5 bases; bases with no gene match: 2. CDR3 length: 14 residues. Looked up from germline, CDR1 is LGHDT and CDR2 is YNNKEL (reference sequence). For the CDR3, the DNA is TGTGCCAGCAGCGCGGACAGGGCTGGAAACACCATATATTTT. It encodes CASSADRAGNTIYF.